This record covers a single T cell receptor beta chain. The antigen is undetermined. This sample was taken from a study of T cells in narcolepsy. This CDR3 comprises 11 residues. Germline V gene sequence: CDR1 MNHNS, CDR2 SASEGT. The ends were cut back, 8 bases at V and 12 bases at J, with 14 bases in the middle. Whole-study results and caveats: Some memory CD4+ repertoires had no autoreactive clone sequences.

The repertoire was sequenced with immunoSEQ multiplex PCR; TCRdb's copy has only in-frame clones and lacks some. Among about 31,000 clones listed, around 78% were seen once. The V gene is TRBV6-1, the J gene TRBJ2-1; D may correspond to TRBD1 or TRBD2 (5 bases each). The specimen sequenced was CD45RA- memory CD4+ T cells from PBMCs. This clonotype originated in a human donor with narcolepsy. CDR3 sequence: CASRDVRRQFF. Here the CDR3 DNA reads TGTGCCAGCCGGGACGTAAGGAGGCAGTTCTTC.